The next 26 T cell receptor beta chains were all read from a single sample in a study of cytomegalovirus exposure and HLA in healthy donors. Use of 60 Vbeta and 13 Jbeta primers characterized the PCR. Produced via immunoSEQ multiplex PCR; TCRdb's table is partial and in-frame only. This sample yields approximately 100,000 clones, of which roughly a tenth are seen a single time; approximately 5.1% belongs to the top ten. The sequenced sample consisted of PBMCs. Receptor source: a man aged 50 to 59 in good health and CMV-seropositive.

In this sample, this clone turned up many times. The chain links TRBV28 to TRBJ2-5, with 8 bases lining up with TRBD2. The CDR3 contains 17 residues. The trim removed 5 bases at V and 3 bases at J, leaving 14 bases unmatched. From germline, CDR1 is MDHEN and CDR2 SYDVKM. The CDR3 bases are TGTGCCAGCAGTCCAATCACCGCAGCGGGGGAAGAAGAGACCCAGTACTTC. Its translation: CASSPITAAGEEETQYF.

The chain uses TRBV11-2 and TRBJ2-1; TRBD2 agrees at 15 bases. With V trimmed by 6 bases and J by 9 bases, 9 bases remained unmatched. The CDR3 consists of 16 residues. Germline V gives CDR1 SGHAT, CDR2 FQNNGV. CDR3 sequence reads: CASSWTSGRASGEQFF. CDR3 DNA sequence: TGTGCCAGCAGTTGGACTAGCGGGAGGGCCTCCGGTGAGCAGTTCTTC.

The chain employs TRBV6-5 and TRBJ1-2; 8 nucleotides align to TRBD1. The germline CDR1 and CDR2 sequences are MNHEY and SVGAGI. The CDR3 runs to 16 residues. After removal of 2 bases from V and 4 bases from J, the junction contained 9 bases not matched to a gene. CDR3 protein: CASSYDRGGGFYGYTF. The CDR3 DNA reads as TGTGCCAGCAGTTACGACAGGGGCGGCGGGTTCTATGGCTACACCTTC.

This clone has only a few counts. V usage is TRBV6-6 and J usage is TRBJ2-1, with 7 bases lining up with TRBD2. V lost 6 bases, J lost 2 bases, and 10 bases stayed unmatched. The CDR3 covers 16 residues. Germline V gives CDR1 MNHNY, CDR2 SVGAGI (reference sequence). The CDR3 DNA sequence: TGTGCCAGCAGAGCTAGGGCGGGAGCTGCCTACAATGAGCAGTTCTTC. Translation: CASRARAGAAYNEQFF.

This clone has just a few counts. The rearrangement uses TRBV10-3 and TRBJ2-3, with 11 bases that match TRBD2. The germline gives CDR1 ENHRY, CDR2 SYGVKD. The CDR3 contains 15 residues. With V trimmed by 6 bases and J by 6 bases, 8 bases remained unmatched. CDR3: CAISRLASGGDTQYF. The CDR3 DNA sequence: TGTGCCATCAGCCGACTGGCTAGCGGGGGGGATACGCAGTATTTT.

This clone was observed a few times. This rearrangement joins TRBV15 to TRBJ2-1; tentatively, D is TRBD2 (5 bases). The CDR3 loop spans 13 amino acids. Per the germline V gene, CDR1 is LNHNV and CDR2 is YYDKDF (reference sequence). Trimming stripped 7 bases from V and 0 bases from J, with 7 bases between. CDR3 protein: CATKAGSYNEQFF. The CDR3 DNA sequence: TGTGCCACCAAGGCGGGCTCCTACAATGAGCAGTTCTTC.

This clone was seen a few times. This chain links TRBV15 with TRBJ2-1; 10 nucleotides agree with TRBD1. Germline values: CDR1 LNHNV, CDR2 YYDKDF (reference sequence). Losses at the gene ends were 5 bases for V and 6 bases for J; bases not matched to a gene: 7. The CDR3 extends over 15 amino acids. The CDR3 DNA sequence: TGTGCCACCAGCCCCCGGACAGGGGGAAGCAATGAGCAGTTCTTC. It translates to CATSPRTGGSNEQFF.

This clone has more than one count but fewer than ten. CDR3 protein: CAWSRQGANTEAFF. DNA for the CDR3: TGTGCCTGGAGTAGACAGGGGGCGAACACTGAAGCTTTCTTT. V and J are TRBV30 and TRBJ1-1, with TRBD1 identical over 10 bases. The CDR3 has 14 residues. The germline gives CDR1 GTSNPN, CDR2 SVGIG (reference sequence). With V trimmed by 2 bases and J by 1 base, 1 base remained unmatched.

V gene TRBV27 combines with J gene TRBJ2-7, with a possible D match to TRBD2 (6 bases). CDR1 is MNHEY, CDR2 SMNVEV, per germline (reference sequence). This CDR3 has 14 amino acids. Trimming shortened V by 10 bases and J by 5 bases, and 21 bases separated the two germline ends. As DNA, the CDR3 is TGTGCCACCAGGGAGGCTGTTCGCATCAACGAGCAGTACTTC. Encoded protein: CATREAVRINEQYF.

This chain links TRBV27 with TRBJ2-1, with a weak D call TRBD2 (5 bases). V was shortened by 3 bases and J by 10 bases, with 10 bases between the two germline ends. The CDR3 contains 12 residues. Germline-derived CDR1 and CDR2 are MNHEY and SMNVEV (reference sequence). The CDR3 nucleotides read TGTGCCAGCAGTTTCCCGCCGGGGGAGCAGTTCTTC. Protein: CASSFPPGEQFF.

This clone was found a few times. The chain couples TRBV5-1 to TRBJ2-3, with 14 bases lining up with TRBD2. V lost 0 bases and J lost 3; bases outside the gene matches: 3. CDR3 length: 17 residues. CDR1 and CDR2 from the germline V gene are SGHRS and YFSETQ. The chain's CDR3 is CASSLDRTSGRTDTQYF. CDR3 bases: TGCGCCAGCAGCTTGGATCGGACTAGCGGGAGGACAGATACGCAGTATTTT.

This clone was detected a few times. Its ends do not fully match the called genes, so a read error is possible. This sequence joins TRBV7-7 and TRBJ2-5, with a tentative D call TRBD1 (6 bases). Germline-derived CDR1 and CDR2 are SSHAT and FNYEAQ (reference sequence). The CDR3 sequence is 14 residues long. The CDR3 sequence is CASSTQGIAETQYF. CDR3 in DNA: TGTGCTAGCAGCACACAGGGTATCGCCGAGACCCAGTACTTC. Full variable domain (remainder filled in from reference TRBV7-7 and TRBJ2-5): GAGVSQSPRYKVTKRGQDVTLRCDPISSHATLYWYQQALGQGPEFLTYFNYEAQPDKSGLPSDRFSAERPEGSISTLTIQRTEQRDSAMYRCASSTQGIAETQYFGPGTRLLVL.

This chain joins TRBV10-1 and TRBJ1-1; TRBD1 matches 7 bases. Germline V gives CDR1 WNHNN, CDR2 SYGVQD (reference sequence). V was clipped by 5 bases and J by 4 bases; unmatched bases: 7. This CDR3 contains 14 residues. As DNA, the CDR3 is TGCGCCAGCAGTACCGGGACAGCTGGCACTGAAGCTTTCTTT. Translated, it gives CASSTGTAGTEAFF.

This chain links TRBV5-1 with TRBJ2-1, with TRBD1 matching 8 bases. The germline V gene encodes CDR1 SGHRS and CDR2 YFSETQ. V gave up 3 bases and J gave up 9 bases; unmatched junction bases: 5. The CDR3 runs 13 residues. The CDR3 bases are TGCGCCAGCAGCTCGTCAGGGGGCCTTGAGCAGTTCTTC. Amino acid sequence: CASSSSGGLEQFF.

This clone was observed a few times. The V and J genes are TRBV11-2 and TRBJ2-7, with 9 bases aligning to TRBD1. This CDR3 spans 16 amino acids. J lost 2 bases, V lost 5 bases, and 10 bases had no gene match. Germline V gene lookup returns CDR1 SGHAT and CDR2 FQNNGV. DNA of the CDR3: TGTGCCAGCAGCCCTACGTCCGGGACAGGGACCTACGAGCAGTACTTC. It specifies CASSPTSGTGTYEQYF.

The DNA for the CDR3 is TGTGCCTGGAGTGGGGGCTTGGGGGGCTACACCTTC. Protein sequence: CAWSGGLGGYTF. The rearrangement links TRBV30 to TRBJ1-2; D is possibly TRBD1 (5 bases). The CDR3 length is 12 residues. Trimming removed 1 base at V and 8 bases at J, with 11 bases between. Germline V gene lookup returns CDR1 GTSNPN and CDR2 SVGIG (reference sequence).

This clone was found a few times. The rearrangement links TRBV30 to TRBJ1-6; 7 bases are a match to TRBD1. V dropped 3 bases and J dropped 7; count of bases not matched to a gene: 6. Germline loops: CDR1 GTSNPN, CDR2 SVGIG (reference sequence). This CDR3 has 14 amino acids. This chain's CDR3 is CAWRQGKGNSPLHF. The CDR3 DNA follows: TGTGCCTGGAGACAGGGGAAGGGAAATTCACCCCTCCACTTT. The whole variable domain, filled in from reference TRBV30 and TRBJ1-6, reads SQTIHQWPATLVQPVGSPLSLECTVEGTSNPNLYWYRQAAGRGLQLLFYSVGIGQISSEVPQNLSASRPQDRQFILSSKKLLLSDSGFYLCAWRQGKGNSPLHFGNGTRLTVT.

The chain recombines TRBV30 with TRBJ2-3; 8 bases are shared with TRBD1. J was trimmed by 6 bases and V by 5 bases; bases with no gene match: 13. The CDR3 is 15 amino acids. The germline CDR1 and CDR2 sequences are GTSNPN and SVGIG (reference sequence). The CDR3, as DNA: TGTGCCTGGGCCAGGGGGCTGGATAGGTCGGATACGCAGTATTTT. Translating it yields CAWARGLDRSDTQYF.

The chain links TRBV28 to TRBJ1-1; D uncertain. V lost 5 bases, J lost 3 bases, and 7 bases lay in between. CDR1 and CDR2 (germline): MDHEN, SYDVKM. This CDR3 has 12 amino acids. The CDR3: CASSPRYTEAFF. In nucleotides, the CDR3 is TGTGCCAGCAGTCCTAGATACACTGAAGCTTTCTTT.

The V gene is TRBV27, the J gene TRBJ1-2; tentatively, D is TRBD1 (5 bases). The germline V gene encodes CDR1 MNHEY and CDR2 SMNVEV (reference sequence). The CDR3 consists of 14 residues. The V gene lost 5 bases and the J gene lost 4 bases, with 14 bases spanning the gap. The chain's CDR3 is CASSGGVHLYGYTF. The CDR3, as DNA: TGTGCCAGCAGTGGAGGGGTACACCTCTATGGCTACACCTTC.

The CDR3 sequence is CASSRTRGVGEQFF. The CDR3 coding sequence is TGTGCCAGCAGCCGTACCAGGGGTGTAGGTGAGCAGTTCTTC. The J gene is TRBJ2-1, the V gene TRBV11-2; D perhaps matches TRBD1 (6 bases). The germline gives CDR1 SGHAT, CDR2 FQNNGV. Trimming left V 5 bases short and J 9 bases short, with 17 bases between. This CDR3 spans 14 amino acids.

CDR3 in amino acids: CASSLSDRGGNTIYF. Here the CDR3 DNA reads TGTGCCAGCAGTTTAAGCGACAGGGGTGGAAACACCATATATTTT. The chain carries TRBV6-5 and TRBJ1-3; 8 bases fit TRBD1. The CDR3 consists of 15 residues. Germline trimming cut 4 bases from V and 3 bases from J; bases unmatched to any gene: 5. Germline assignment: CDR1 MNHEY and CDR2 SVGAGI.

This clone was detected only a few times. V usage is TRBV28 and J usage is TRBJ2-2; 8 nucleotides align to TRBD1. The V gene end was trimmed by 10 bases and the J gene end by 2 bases; junction bases not matched to a gene: 12. CDR1 is MDHEN and CDR2 is SYDVKM in the germline V gene. The CDR3 length is 16 residues. CDR3 nucleotides: TGTGCCACCCTTAGGGCCGGGACAGGCAACACCGGGGAGCTGTTTTTT. It is translated as CATLRAGTGNTGELFF. Supplemented by reference TRBV28 and TRBJ2-2, the full variable domain reads DVKVTQSSRYLVKRTGEKVFLECVQDMDHENMFWYRQDPGLGLRLIYFSYDVKMKEKGDIPEGYSVSREKKERFSLILESASTNQTSMYLCATLRAGTGNTGELFFGEGSRLTVL.

In this sample, this clone turned up a few times. The genes are TRBV7-2 and TRBJ2-5; the match to TRBD1 covers 10 bases. Germline-derived CDR1 and CDR2 are SGHTA and FQGNSA. Trimming took 1 base from V and 5 from J; bases not matched to a gene: 7. CDR3 size: 16 residues. Written as DNA, the CDR3 is TGTGCCAGCAGCTTAGTAGACAGGGGGCTGTGGGAGACCCAGTACTTC. This translates into CASSLVDRGLWETQYF.

Only a few counts were recorded for this clone. The chain joins TRBV19 to TRBJ2-6; the D is unclear. Looked up from germline, CDR1 is LNHDA and CDR2 is SQIVND (reference sequence). Trimming pared 3 bases from V and 2 bases from J, leaving 11 bases between. The CDR3 runs to 16 residues. CDR3 region: CASSMAARAGANVLTF. The CDR3 DNA is TGTGCCAGTAGTATGGCTGCCCGGGCTGGGGCCAACGTCCTGACTTTC.

This clone turned up a few times. The rearrangement joins TRBV4-3 to TRBJ2-3; TRBD1 is a possible D gene (5 bases). The CDR3 loop spans 14 amino acids. V was trimmed by 3 bases and J by 2 bases, leaving 9 bases between them. CDR1 is LGHNA and CDR2 is YSLEER in the germline V gene. The CDR3 DNA is TGCGCCAGCAGCCACGCAGGGATCACAGATACGCAGTATTTT. Protein sequence: CASSHAGITDTQYF.